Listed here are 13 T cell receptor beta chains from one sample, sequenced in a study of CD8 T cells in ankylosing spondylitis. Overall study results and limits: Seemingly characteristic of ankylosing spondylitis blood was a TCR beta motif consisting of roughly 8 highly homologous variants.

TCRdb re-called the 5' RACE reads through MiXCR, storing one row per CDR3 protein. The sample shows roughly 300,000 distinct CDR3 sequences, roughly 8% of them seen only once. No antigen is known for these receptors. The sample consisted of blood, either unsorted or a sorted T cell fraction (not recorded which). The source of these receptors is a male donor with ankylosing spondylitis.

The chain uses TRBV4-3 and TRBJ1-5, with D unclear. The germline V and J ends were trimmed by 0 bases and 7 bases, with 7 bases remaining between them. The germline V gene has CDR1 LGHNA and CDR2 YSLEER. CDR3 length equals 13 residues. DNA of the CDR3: TGCGCCAGCAGCCAAGAGGTTAGGCAGCCCCAGCATTTT. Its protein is CASSQEVRQPQHF.

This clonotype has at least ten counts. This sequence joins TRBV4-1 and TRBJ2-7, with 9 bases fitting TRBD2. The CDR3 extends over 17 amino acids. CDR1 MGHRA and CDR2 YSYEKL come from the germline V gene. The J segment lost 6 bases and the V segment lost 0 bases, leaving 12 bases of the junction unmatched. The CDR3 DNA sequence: TGCGCCAGCAGCCAAGATGCAGCGGGAGGTCCCCTAGGCGAGCAGTACTTC. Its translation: CASSQDAAGGPLGEQYF.

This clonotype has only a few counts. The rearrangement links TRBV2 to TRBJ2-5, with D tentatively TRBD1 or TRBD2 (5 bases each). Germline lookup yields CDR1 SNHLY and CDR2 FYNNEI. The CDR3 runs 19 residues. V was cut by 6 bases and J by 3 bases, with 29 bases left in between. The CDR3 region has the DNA TGTGCCAGCAGGGGGGTTCTTCTCCTCAGAACTAGGACTGAAGAGACCCAGTACTTC. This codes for CASRGVLLLRTRTEETQYF. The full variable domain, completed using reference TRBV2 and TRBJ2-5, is EPEVTQTPSHQVTQMGQEVILRCVPISNHLYFYWYRQILGQKVEFLVSFYNNEISEKSEIFDDQFSVERPDGSNFTLKIRSTKLEDSAMYFCASRGVLLLRTRTEETQYFGPGTRLLVL.

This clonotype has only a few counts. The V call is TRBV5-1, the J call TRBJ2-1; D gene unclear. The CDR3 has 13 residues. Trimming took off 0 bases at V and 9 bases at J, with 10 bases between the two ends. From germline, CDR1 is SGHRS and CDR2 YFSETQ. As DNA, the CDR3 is TGCGCCAGCAGCTTGGGAAACCAAGGTGAGCAGTTCTTC. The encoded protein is CASSLGNQGEQFF.

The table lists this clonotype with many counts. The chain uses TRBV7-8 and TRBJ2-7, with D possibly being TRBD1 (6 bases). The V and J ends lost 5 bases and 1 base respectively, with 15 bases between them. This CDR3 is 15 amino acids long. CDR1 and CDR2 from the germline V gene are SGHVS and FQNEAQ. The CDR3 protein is CASSRIQGRSYEQYF. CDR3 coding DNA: TGTGCCAGCAGCCGAATACAGGGCCGATCCTACGAGCAGTACTTC.

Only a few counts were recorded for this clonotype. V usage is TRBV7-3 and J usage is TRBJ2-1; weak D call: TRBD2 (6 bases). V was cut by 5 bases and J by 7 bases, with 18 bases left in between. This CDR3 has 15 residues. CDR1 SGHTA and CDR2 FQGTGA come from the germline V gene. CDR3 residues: CASSGGQEGGNEQFF. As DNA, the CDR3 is TGTGCCAGCAGCGGTGGGCAGGAGGGCGGGAATGAGCAGTTCTTC.

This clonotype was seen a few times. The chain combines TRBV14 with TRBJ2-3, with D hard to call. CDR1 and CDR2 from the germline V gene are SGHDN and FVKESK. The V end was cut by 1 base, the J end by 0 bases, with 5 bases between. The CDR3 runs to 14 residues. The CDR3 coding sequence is TGTGCCAGCAGCCAAGGCTACAGCACAGATACGCAGTATTTT. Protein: CASSQGYSTDTQYF.

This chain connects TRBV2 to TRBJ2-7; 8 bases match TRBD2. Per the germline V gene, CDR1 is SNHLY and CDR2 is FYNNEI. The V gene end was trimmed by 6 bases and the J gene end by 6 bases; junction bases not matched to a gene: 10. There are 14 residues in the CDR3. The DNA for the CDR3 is TGTGCCAGCAGGGTGGGACTAGGAAAGCGCGAGCAGTACTTC. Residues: CASRVGLGKREQYF.

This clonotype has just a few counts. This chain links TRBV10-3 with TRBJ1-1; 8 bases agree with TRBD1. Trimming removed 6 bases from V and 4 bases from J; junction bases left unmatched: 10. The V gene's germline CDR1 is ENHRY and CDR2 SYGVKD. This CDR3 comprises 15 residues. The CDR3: CAIRGRTGIGTEAFF. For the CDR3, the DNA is TGTGCCATCAGAGGCAGGACAGGGATCGGCACTGAAGCTTTCTTT.

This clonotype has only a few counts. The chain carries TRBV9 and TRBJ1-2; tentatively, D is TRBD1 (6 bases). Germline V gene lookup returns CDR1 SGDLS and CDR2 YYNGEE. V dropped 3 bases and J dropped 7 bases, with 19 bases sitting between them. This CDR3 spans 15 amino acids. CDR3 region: CASSGTSGVLGGYTF. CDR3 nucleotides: TGTGCCAGCAGCGGAACTTCAGGGGTTTTAGGTGGCTACACCTTC. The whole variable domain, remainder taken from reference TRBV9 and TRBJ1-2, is DSGVTQTPKHLITATGQRVTLRCSPRSGDLSVYWYQQSLDQGLQFLIQYYNGEERAKGNILERFSAQQFPDLHSELNLSSLELGDSALYFCASSGTSGVLGGYTFGSGTRLTVV.

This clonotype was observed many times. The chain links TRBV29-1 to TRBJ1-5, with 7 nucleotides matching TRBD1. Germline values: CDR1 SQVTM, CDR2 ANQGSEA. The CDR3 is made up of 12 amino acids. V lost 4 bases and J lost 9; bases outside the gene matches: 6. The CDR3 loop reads CSVAGGEGPQHF. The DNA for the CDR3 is TGCAGCGTTGCAGGGGGTGAAGGGCCCCAGCATTTT.

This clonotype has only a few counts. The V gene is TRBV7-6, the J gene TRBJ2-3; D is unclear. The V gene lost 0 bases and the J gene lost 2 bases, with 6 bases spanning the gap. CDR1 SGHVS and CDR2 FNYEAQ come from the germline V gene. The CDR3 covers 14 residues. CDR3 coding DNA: TGTGCCAGCAGCTTAGCGGGAACCACAGATACGCAGTATTTT. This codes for CASSLAGTTDTQYF.

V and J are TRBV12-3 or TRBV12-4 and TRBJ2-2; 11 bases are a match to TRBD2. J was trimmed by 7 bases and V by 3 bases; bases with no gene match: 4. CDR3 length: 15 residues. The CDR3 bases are TGTGCCAGCAGTTTTCTAGCGGGAGGCAGCGGGGAGCTGTTTTTT. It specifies CASSFLAGGSGELFF.